The 20 T cell receptor beta chains presented below share a single source sample, sequenced in a study of identifying expanded T cells in peripheral blood. Generated by immunoSEQ multiplex PCR, the TCRdb table keeps only in-frame clones and is missing some. This sample has about 100,000 clones, with roughly 88% found just once. What was sequenced was blood. These TCRs come from a person aged 18 to 75 in good health.

The chain employs TRBV30 and TRBJ2-5; 8 bases line up with TRBD1. J gave up 10 bases and V 5 bases, and 9 bases lay outside the gene matches. Germline CDR1 reads GTSNPN; CDR2 reads SVGIG (reference sequence). The CDR3 runs to 12 residues. CDR3 in amino acids: CAWQPQGGDQYF. For the CDR3, the DNA is TGTGCCTGGCAACCACAGGGGGGAGACCAGTACTTC.

The chain carries TRBV5-1 and TRBJ1-2; 9 bases agree with TRBD1. CDR1 is SGHRS and CDR2 is YFSETQ in the germline V gene. The CDR3 is made up of 14 amino acids. After removal of 4 bases from V and 7 bases from J, the junction contained 8 bases not matched to a gene. CDR3 protein: CASSPDRGKVGYTF. Here the CDR3 DNA reads TGCGCCAGCAGCCCGGACAGGGGAAAGGTTGGCTACACCTTC. Full variable domain (remainder filled in from reference TRBV5-1 and TRBJ1-2): KAGVTQTPRYLIKTRGQQVTLSCSPISGHRSVSWYQQTPGQGLQFLFEYFSETQRNKGNFPGRFSGRQFSNSRSEMNVSTLELGDSALYLCASSPDRGKVGYTFGSGTRLTVV.

The V gene is TRBV14, the J gene TRBJ2-7; D is unclear. Trimming removed 3 bases at V and 4 bases at J, with 10 bases between. Germline CDR1 is SGHDN and CDR2 is FVKESK. The CDR3 extends over 13 amino acids. In DNA form, the CDR3 reads TGTGCCAGCAGCCAGAGTTGGGGTTACGAGCAGTACTTC. This encodes CASSQSWGYEQYF.

This clone was seen just once. CDR3 sequence (DNA): TGCAGCGTTCCGACAGGGGGCAAGGTCGGTGAGCAGTTCTTC. Amino acids: CSVPTGGKVGEQFF. The gene calls are TRBV29-1 and TRBJ2-1; 10 bases map to TRBD1. Germline CDR1 and CDR2: SQVTM and ANQGSEA. This CDR3 comprises 14 residues. The V and J ends lost 5 bases and 9 bases, in that order; junction bases with no gene match: 10.

The V call is TRBV9, the J call TRBJ1-2, with no clear D. The CDR3 is 12 residues long. With 2 bases removed from V and 6 bases from J, the gap between germline ends came to 8 bases. Germline V gene sequence: CDR1 SGDLS, CDR2 YYNGEE. For the CDR3, the DNA is TGTGCCAGCAGCGTCGACGAGGATGGCTACACCTTC. It translates to CASSVDEDGYTF.

This sequence joins TRBV5-6 and TRBJ1-2; 8 bases fit TRBD1. Germline V gene lookup returns CDR1 SGHDT and CDR2 YYEEEE. The CDR3 length is 14 residues. After removal of 0 bases from V and 6 bases from J, the junction contained 4 bases not matched to a gene. In nucleotides, the CDR3 is TGTGCCAGCAGCTTGGGCAGGGGGCTCGATGGCTACACCTTC. Translated: CASSLGRGLDGYTF.

The chain is built from TRBV4-1 and TRBJ1-6; D uncertain. V was pared by 1 base and J by 7 bases, with 8 bases between. Per germline, CDR1 MGHRA and CDR2 YSYEKL. The CDR3 has 14 residues. In DNA, the CDR3 is TGCGCCAGCAGCCAAGTAGGGAAGAATTCACCCCTCCACTTT. Residues: CASSQVGKNSPLHF.

This chain links TRBV27 with TRBJ2-1; D may be TRBD1 (6 bases). The germline V gene has CDR1 MNHEY and CDR2 SMNVEV (reference sequence). Trimming took off 1 base at V and 2 bases at J, with 9 bases between the two ends. The CDR3 totals 15 residues. CDR3 DNA: TGTGCCAGCAGTTTATTGGGGGCGGCCTACAATGAGCAGTTCTTC. This translates into CASSLLGAAYNEQFF.

V is TRBV15 and J is TRBJ2-3; weak D call: TRBD2 (5 bases). CDR1 and CDR2 from the germline V gene are LNHNV and YYDKDF (reference sequence). The V end was cut by 3 bases, the J end by 0 bases, with 22 bases between. The CDR3 is made up of 19 amino acids. DNA for the CDR3: TGTGCCACCAGCAGCCCCCGGGGTCCGGGGTCTTCTAGCACAGATACGCAGTATTTT. Its translation is CATSSPRGPGSSSTDTQYF.

A single count supports this clone. The rearrangement joins TRBV4-2 to TRBJ2-1; D is unclear. The germline gives CDR1 LGHNA, CDR2 YNFKEQ. The CDR3 length is 12 residues. Trimming took 5 bases from V and 5 from J, leaving 7 bases between them. This chain's CDR3 is CASSFDNNEQFF. CDR3 nucleotides: TGTGCCAGCAGCTTCGATAACAATGAGCAGTTCTTC.

In its sample, this clone was seen a few times. The CDR3 loop reads CASSEWADSNQPQHF. CDR3 DNA: TGTGCCAGCAGTGAATGGGCGGATAGCAATCAGCCCCAGCATTTT. This chain links TRBV6-1 with TRBJ1-5; D is undetermined. Germline-derived CDR1 and CDR2 are MNHNS and SASEGT. The CDR3 contains 15 residues. V was pared by 2 bases and J by 0 bases, with 8 bases between.

This chain links TRBV2 with TRBJ1-1; 9 bases fit TRBD1. CDR1 SNHLY and CDR2 FYNNEI come from the germline V gene. The CDR3 consists of 13 residues. The ends lost 2 bases at V and 9 bases at J; junction bases unmatched: 4. The DNA for the CDR3 is TGTGCCAGCAGTGAAATAGGACAGGGGAAAGCTTTCTTT. Translation: CASSEIGQGKAFF.

This clone came up a few times. A read error likely explains this, since a far larger clone differs by one base. Other DNA sequences in this specimen translate into the identical CDR3. The rearrangement joins TRBV12-2 to TRBJ2-1; the D call in the table, TRBD2, was not verified against the DNA. TRBV12-2 is deemed a pseudogene. The CDR3 is 15 residues long. The CDR3 loop reads CARRSGGGSYNEQFF. CDR3 in DNA: TGTGCAAGGCGTTCGGGGGGAGGGTCCTACAATGAGCAGTTCTTC.

V usage is TRBV5-1 and J usage is TRBJ2-6; D gene ambiguous. The CDR3 contains 15 residues. The V gene lost 0 bases and the J gene lost 4 bases, with 8 bases spanning the gap. Germline assignment: CDR1 SGHRS and CDR2 YFSETQ. The CDR3 DNA reads TGCGCCAGCAGCTTGGGGACGACGGGGGCCAACGTCCTGACTTTC. Translated: CASSLGTTGANVLTF.

This chain joins TRBV6-1 and TRBJ1-1, with D perhaps TRBD1 (5 bases). Trimming stripped 3 bases from V and 4 bases from J, with 12 bases between. The V gene's germline CDR1 is MNHNS and CDR2 SASEGT. This CDR3 has 14 residues. The CDR3 loop reads CASSDGREGTEAFF. The CDR3 region has the DNA TGTGCCAGCAGTGATGGCAGGGAGGGCACTGAAGCTTTCTTT.

This chain uses TRBV7-6 with TRBJ2-7; 10 nucleotides match TRBD2. CDR1 SGHVS and CDR2 FNYEAQ come from the germline V gene. This CDR3 has 14 amino acids. Unmatched junction bases numbered 5, after V lost 3 bases and J lost 6 bases. The CDR3 is CASSLSGRAVEQYF. The CDR3, as DNA: TGTGCCAGCAGCTTGAGCGGGAGGGCCGTCGAGCAGTACTTC.

The genes are TRBV2 and TRBJ1-5; D ambiguous. Trimming took 2 bases from V and 0 from J, leaving 23 bases between them. Germline V gene lookup returns CDR1 SNHLY and CDR2 FYNNEI. This CDR3 is built from 20 residues. The CDR3, as DNA: TGTGCCAGCAGTGAACAAGGTCCGAAGTTTATGCCTTTTAGCAATCAGCCCCAGCATTTT. Protein sequence: CASSEQGPKFMPFSNQPQHF.

V usage is TRBV30 and J usage is TRBJ2-7; 7 bases line up with TRBD2. The CDR3 is 13 residues long. After removal of 1 base from V and 4 bases from J, the junction contained 4 bases not matched to a gene. Germline-derived CDR1 and CDR2 are GTSNPN and SVGIG (reference sequence). DNA of the CDR3: TGTGCCTGGAGTGGTCTGGGGGGGTACGAGCAGTACTTC. It translates to CAWSGLGGYEQYF.

This clone showed up just once. This sequence joins TRBV10-2 and TRBJ1-6; the D gene is possibly TRBD1 (5 bases). Deletions cut 5 bases from V and 8 bases from J, with 10 bases between. CDR1 is WSHSY and CDR2 is SAAADI in the germline V gene. CDR3 length equals 13 residues. The DNA for the CDR3 is TGCGCCAGCAGTCTCAGGGAAGATTCACCCCTCCACTTT. It specifies CASSLREDSPLHF.

The CDR3 DNA sequence: TGTGCCAGCAGTGTGGCAGTAAATCAGCCCCAGCATTTT. Translated, it gives CASSVAVNQPQHF. The rearrangement uses TRBV6-1 and TRBJ1-5, with D uncertain. This CDR3 has 13 amino acids. V lost 4 bases and J 4 bases, leaving 8 bases between the germline ends. CDR1 MNHNS and CDR2 SASEGT come from the germline V gene.